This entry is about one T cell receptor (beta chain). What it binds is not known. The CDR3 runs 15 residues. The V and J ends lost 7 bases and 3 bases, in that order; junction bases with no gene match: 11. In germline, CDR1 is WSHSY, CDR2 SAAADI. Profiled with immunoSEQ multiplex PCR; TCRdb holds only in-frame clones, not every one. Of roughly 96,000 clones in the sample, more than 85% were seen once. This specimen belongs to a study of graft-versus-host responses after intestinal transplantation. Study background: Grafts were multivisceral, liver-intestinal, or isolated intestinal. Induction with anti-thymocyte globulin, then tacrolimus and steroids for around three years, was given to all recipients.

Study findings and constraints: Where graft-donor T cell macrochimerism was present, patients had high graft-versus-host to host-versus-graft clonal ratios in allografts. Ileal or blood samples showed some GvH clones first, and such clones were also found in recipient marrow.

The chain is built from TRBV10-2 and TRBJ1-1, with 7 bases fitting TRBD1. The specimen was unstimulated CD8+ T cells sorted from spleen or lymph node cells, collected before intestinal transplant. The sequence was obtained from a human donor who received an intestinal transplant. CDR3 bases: TGCGCCAGCACAGCTTACAGGGGTAGGGACACTGAAGCTTTCTTT. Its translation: CASTAYRGRDTEAFF.